Below, 26 T cell receptor beta chains from the same sample are listed, as sequenced in a study of T cell responses to AZD1222 COVID-19 vaccine. Sequenced by immunoSEQ multiplex PCR; TCRdb stores in-frame clones only, minus some. This table has roughly 120,000 clones, more than 70% appearing once. This specimen was peripheral blood, taken 28 days after the second AZD1222 dose. These receptors all stem from an adult who received the AZD1222 COVID-19 vaccine.

The chain combines TRBV3-1 (or the pseudogene TRBV3-2) with TRBJ2-2; 7 bases line up with TRBD2. CDR1 and CDR2 from the germline V gene are LGHDT and YNNKEL (reference sequence). CDR3 length: 16 residues. Trimming removed 2 bases from V and 4 bases from J; junction bases left unmatched: 7. The CDR3 coding sequence is TGTGCCAGCAGCCAATCGCTAGCGGAGAGCACCGGGGAGCTGTTTTTT. Residues: CASSQSLAESTGELFF.

This clone came up a few times. The V call is TRBV14, the J call TRBJ2-3; perhaps TRBD1 as D (6 bases). V was trimmed by 1 base and J by 8 bases, leaving 13 bases between them. The V gene's germline CDR1 is SGHDN and CDR2 FVKESK. The CDR3 contains 14 residues. CDR3 coding DNA: TGTGCCAGCAGCCAAGTGTTCAGGGGCGGTACGCAGTATTTT. Amino acid sequence: CASSQVFRGGTQYF.

The chain carries TRBV6-5 and TRBJ2-7; 9 nucleotides align to TRBD1. J lost 2 bases, V lost 2 bases, and 1 base had no gene match. The germline CDR1 and CDR2 sequences are MNHEY and SVGAGI. The CDR3 has 14 residues. The CDR3 DNA reads TGTGCCAGCAGTTACAGGACAGGGGCCTACGAGCAGTACTTC. This gives the protein CASSYRTGAYEQYF.

The count of this clone is one. Germline is not matched at one junction end, which may reflect a read error. The chain links TRBV7-9 to TRBJ1-4; 7 bases are shared with TRBD1. Germline V lookup: CDR1 SEHNR, CDR2 FQNEAQ (reference sequence). The CDR3 consists of 13 residues. In DNA, the CDR3 is TGTGCCAGCAGCCGGACAGGCGCTGAAAACCTGTTTTTT. Its protein product is CASSRTGAENLFF.

The genes are TRBV9 and TRBJ1-2; no reliable D call. V lost 0 bases to trimming and J lost 0 bases, with 6 bases between them. Germline assignment: CDR1 SGDLS and CDR2 YYNGEE. This CDR3 contains 14 residues. The DNA of the CDR3 is TGTGCCAGCAGCGTAGGGGGATCTAACTATGGCTACACCTTC. Amino acids: CASSVGGSNYGYTF.

The count of this clone is one. This chain joins TRBV10-1 and TRBJ1-1; D might be TRBD1 (5 bases). CDR3 length: 13 residues. Germline CDR1 reads WNHNN; CDR2 reads SYGVQD (reference sequence). The V and J ends lost 3 bases and 6 bases respectively, with 11 bases between them. In DNA, the CDR3 is TGCGCCAGCAGTGATGCAGGGTCTGCTGAAGCTTTCTTT. It encodes CASSDAGSAEAFF.

This clone was seen only once. This sequence joins TRBV9 and TRBJ1-1; D gene ambiguous. Germline V lookup: CDR1 SGDLS, CDR2 YYNGEE. The CDR3 covers 15 residues. Trimming shortened V by 4 bases and J by 1 base, and 14 bases separated the two germline ends. The CDR3 coding sequence is TGTGCCAGCAGCCCCAACGCTTTCGCGAACACTGAAGCTTTCTTT. It encodes CASSPNAFANTEAFF.

This chain links TRBV7-3 with TRBJ2-7, with 7 bases aligning to TRBD1. The CDR3 has 17 residues. Losses at the gene ends were 4 bases for V and 2 bases for J; bases not matched to a gene: 14. CDR1 SGHTA and CDR2 FQGTGA come from the germline V gene. The CDR3 sequence is CASSSPPTGPATYEQYF. CDR3 DNA: TGTGCCAGCAGCTCTCCACCGACAGGGCCAGCCACCTACGAGCAGTACTTC.

The V call is TRBV10-1, the J call TRBJ1-5, with a tentative D call TRBD1 (5 bases). CDR1 is WNHNN, CDR2 SYGVQD, per germline (reference sequence). The CDR3 length is 15 residues. V lost 9 bases, J lost 4 bases, and 19 bases lay in between. Here the CDR3 reads CARRTKNMGNQPQHF. The DNA of the CDR3 is TGCGCCAGACGGACAAAGAACATGGGAAATCAGCCCCAGCATTTT.

This sequence joins TRBV18 and TRBJ1-2; 9 bases line up with TRBD1. The CDR3 is 13 residues long. With 11 bases clipped from V and 4 bases from J, the junction kept 8 bases outside the gene matches. Germline V gene data show CDR1 as KGHSH and CDR2 as LQKENI. The CDR3 bases are TGTGCCGCTGAGTCGGGACAGGGCTATGGCTACACCTTC. This sequence encodes CAAESGQGYGYTF.

The sample holds a few counts of this clone. The genes are TRBV10-3 and TRBJ1-2; D call uncertain. Trimming removed 0 bases from V and 4 bases from J, with 12 bases in between. This CDR3 region has 15 residues. Germline V lookup: CDR1 ENHRY, CDR2 SYGVKD. The DNA for the CDR3 is TGTGCCATCAGTGAGTCTGGCAGGAGACTCTATGGCTACACCTTC. Translating it yields CAISESGRRLYGYTF.

The V and J genes are TRBV6-5 and TRBJ2-2; 7 bases are a match to TRBD1. Germline loops: CDR1 MNHEY, CDR2 SVGAGI. The length of the CDR3 is 15 residues. The junction had 2 bases not matched to a gene; V was cut back by 4 bases and J by 0 bases. CDR3 sequence: CASSWDSTNTGELFF. In DNA form, the CDR3 reads TGTGCCAGCAGTTGGGACAGTACGAACACCGGGGAGCTGTTTTTT.

This chain connects TRBV5-4 to TRBJ2-7, with 10 bases aligning to TRBD2. The CDR3 is made up of 16 amino acids. CDR1 is SGHNT, CDR2 YYREEE, per germline (reference sequence). V was pared by 4 bases and J by 2 bases, with 9 bases of the junction left unmatched. CDR3 amino acids: CASSTLAGAATYEQYF. CDR3 DNA: TGTGCCAGCAGCACCCTAGCGGGAGCCGCCACCTACGAGCAGTACTTC. The variable domain in full, with the rest retrieved from reference TRBV5-4 and TRBJ2-7, is ETGVTQSPTHLIKTRGQQVTLRCSSQSGHNTVSWYQQALGQGPQFIFQYYREEENGRGNFPPRFSGLQFPNYSSELNVNALELDDSALYLCASSTLAGAATYEQYFGPGTRLTVT.

V and J are TRBV10-3 and TRBJ2-3; D is unresolved. The CDR3 is made up of 12 amino acids. Per the germline V gene, CDR1 is ENHRY and CDR2 is SYGVKD. V shed 3 bases and J shed 3 bases, with 4 bases lying between them. The DNA of the CDR3 is TGTGCCATCAGTGATGGTACAGATACGCAGTATTTT. Amino acid sequence: CAISDGTDTQYF.

J is TRBJ2-2 and V is TRBV27; TRBD1 is a possible D gene (5 bases). The CDR3 covers 15 residues. With 4 bases removed from V and 6 bases from J, the gap between germline ends came to 15 bases. Germline V gene sequence: CDR1 MNHEY, CDR2 SMNVEV (reference sequence). CDR3 in DNA: TGTGCCAGCAGTTCCAGGGTGGGTTTCGCCGGGGAGCTGTTTTTT. Translating it yields CASSSRVGFAGELFF.

This clone was found once. This chain uses TRBV19 with TRBJ1-5; D might be TRBD1 (5 bases). V dropped 9 bases and J dropped 1 base, with 16 bases sitting between them. CDR3 size: 15 residues. Germline CDR1 and CDR2: LNHDA and SQIVND (reference sequence). This chain's CDR3 is CASKSGVASNQPQHF. The CDR3 DNA follows: TGTGCCAGCAAGTCGGGGGTTGCGAGCAATCAGCCCCAGCATTTT.

The chain employs TRBV2 and TRBJ2-3; 7 nucleotides line up with TRBD1. The CDR3 runs 14 residues. J lost 2 bases, V lost 5 bases, and 4 bases had no gene match. CDR1 is SNHLY and CDR2 is FYNNEI in the germline V gene. The CDR3 loop is CASSFDRVTDTQYF. DNA of the CDR3: TGTGCCAGCAGTTTCGACAGGGTCACAGATACGCAGTATTTT.

The rearrangement uses TRBV6-2 or TRBV6-3 and TRBJ2-1, with TRBD2 matching 9 bases. In germline, CDR1 is MNHEY, CDR2 SVGEGT. The CDR3 length is 16 residues. With 6 bases clipped from V and 7 bases from J, the junction kept 13 bases outside the gene matches. The CDR3 DNA sequence: TGTGCCAGCAGCCTCATGGCGGGGGGGCCTCGGAATGAGCAGTTCTTC. This codes for CASSLMAGGPRNEQFF.

Only a few counts were recorded for this clone. V usage is TRBV5-4 and J usage is TRBJ2-7; no clear D gene. The V end lost 0 bases, the J end lost 1 base, and 11 bases lay between the germline ends. CDR1 is SGHNT, CDR2 YYREEE, per germline (reference sequence). The CDR3 totals 15 residues. Here the CDR3 reads CASSLEWQESYEQYF. The CDR3 DNA sequence: TGTGCCAGCAGCTTGGAATGGCAGGAATCCTACGAGCAGTACTTC. Filled out from reference TRBV5-4 and TRBJ2-7, the complete variable domain reads ETGVTQSPTHLIKTRGQQVTLRCSSQSGHNTVSWYQQALGQGPQFIFQYYREEENGRGNFPPRFSGLQFPNYSSELNVNALELDDSALYLCASSLEWQESYEQYFGPGTRLTVT.

Comments on this clone: The same CDR3 also results from other DNA sequences found in this sample. The gene calls are TRBV10-3 and TRBJ1-5; 7 positions match TRBD1. The CDR3 is 16 residues long. Germline trimming cut 8 bases from V and 4 bases from J; bases unmatched to any gene: 14. Germline V gives CDR1 ENHRY, CDR2 SYGVKD. The chain's CDR3 is CAIAPNSGTANQPQHF. The CDR3 region has the DNA TGTGCCATCGCACCAAACTCCGGGACAGCGAATCAGCCCCAGCATTTT.

The chain links TRBV28 to TRBJ2-7; 13 positions agree with TRBD2. The CDR3 has 16 residues. Germline V gene sequence: CDR1 MDHEN, CDR2 SYDVKM. V shed 5 bases, J shed 1 base, and the junction held 5 bases outside the gene matches. CDR3 residues: CASSTGLAGVSYEQYF. CDR3 bases: TGTGCCAGCAGTACCGGACTAGCGGGAGTATCCTACGAGCAGTACTTC.

The chain recombines TRBV25-1 with TRBJ2-1; tentative D call: TRBD2 (5 bases). CDR3 length: 14 amino acids. Trimming stripped 3 bases from V and 5 bases from J, with 11 bases between. Per germline, CDR1 MGHDK and CDR2 SYGVNS. In DNA form, the CDR3 reads TGTGCCAGCAGTGATGAGGGTGTAAACAATGAGCAGTTCTTC. Residues: CASSDEGVNNEQFF.

Turning to this clone: Within the sample, other DNA sequences also encode this same CDR3. The J gene is TRBJ2-5, the V gene TRBV18; D call uncertain. V lost 0 bases and J 4 bases, leaving 6 bases between the germline ends. This CDR3 contains 13 residues. Germline CDR1 and CDR2: KGHSH and LQKENI. CDR3: CASSPPDGETQYF. In DNA, the CDR3 is TGTGCCAGCTCACCACCAGATGGAGAGACCCAGTACTTC. The whole variable domain, remainder taken from reference TRBV18 and TRBJ2-5, is NAGVMQNPRHLVRRRGQEARLRCSPMKGHSHVYWYRQLPEEGLKFMVYLQKENIIDESGMPKERFSAEFPKEGPSILRIQQVVRGDSAAYFCASSPPDGETQYFGPGTRLLVL.

The V and J genes are TRBV21-1 and TRBJ2-7; the D segment call TRBD2 is taken from the table without a DNA check. TRBV21-1 is deemed a pseudogene. The length of the CDR3 is 17 residues. CDR3 DNA: TGTGCCAGCAGCCCGGGAGGCGGGGGGCGAATCGAGGGCGAGCAGTACTTC. This translates into CASSPGGGGRIEGEQYF.

J is TRBJ1-5 and V is TRBV27; D is unclear. The CDR3 loop spans 14 amino acids. From germline, CDR1 is MNHEY and CDR2 SMNVEV (reference sequence). The V and J ends lost 5 bases and 3 bases respectively, with 11 bases between them. DNA of the CDR3: TGTGCCAGCAGTCCCCGGAGCCTCAATCAGCCCCAGCATTTT. Translated: CASSPRSLNQPQHF.

A single count supports this clone. The V and J genes are TRBV4-3 and TRBJ1-6; tentative D call: TRBD1 (5 bases). The V and J ends lost 0 bases and 8 bases respectively, with 11 bases between them. CDR3 length: 15 residues. Germline V gene lookup returns CDR1 LGHNA and CDR2 YSLEER. The CDR3 region is CASSQDPGGDSPLHF. CDR3 DNA: TGCGCCAGCAGCCAAGATCCGGGGGGAGATTCACCCCTCCACTTT.